This TCR beta chain was captured in a study of cytomegalovirus exposure and HLA in healthy donors. 60 Vbeta and 13 Jbeta primers were used in PCR. Clones were read by immunoSEQ multiplex PCR, and TCRdb kept only the in-frame ones, dropping some. Found here are some 160,000 clones, 60% to 85% of them singletons; the top ten hold roughly 3%. The CDR3 consists of 13 residues. The germline CDR1 and CDR2 sequences are SGHDN and FVKESK. J lost 14 bases, V lost 1 base, and 7 bases had no gene match. About this clone itself: Its antigen is unknown.

Study conclusions and caveats: Follow-up analysis found HLA locus-dependent TCR association rates, highest for DRB1 and lowest for HLA-C. Roughly even sequencing depth across donors was the assumption behind the presence/absence analyses.

The sample consisted of PBMCs. The TCR comes from a woman aged 40 to 49 in good health and CMV-seronegative. The chain recombines TRBV14 with TRBJ2-3; the match to TRBD2 covers 9 bases. CDR3 region: CASSQVRRGGRYF. The CDR3 nucleotides are TGTGCCAGCAGCCAAGTGCGGCGGGGGGGCCGGTATTTT.